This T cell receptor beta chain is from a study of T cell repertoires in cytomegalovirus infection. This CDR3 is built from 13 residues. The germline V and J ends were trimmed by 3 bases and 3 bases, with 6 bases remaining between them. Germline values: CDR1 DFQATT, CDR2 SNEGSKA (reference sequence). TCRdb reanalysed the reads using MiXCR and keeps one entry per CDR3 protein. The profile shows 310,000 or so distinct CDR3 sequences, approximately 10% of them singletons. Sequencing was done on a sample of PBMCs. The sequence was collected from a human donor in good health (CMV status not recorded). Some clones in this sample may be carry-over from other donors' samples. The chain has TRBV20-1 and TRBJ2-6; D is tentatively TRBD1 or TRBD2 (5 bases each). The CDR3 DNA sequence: TGCAGTGCTAGGGGGGTTGGGGCCAACGTCCTGACTTTC. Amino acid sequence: CSARGVGANVLTF.